This passage covers 32 T cell receptor beta chains from one sample sequenced in a study of cytomegalovirus exposure and HLA in healthy donors. A multiplex PCR was run with 60 Vbeta primers and 13 Jbeta primers. The method was immunoSEQ multiplex PCR; TCRdb's version includes in-frame clones alone and lacks a portion of them. The sample includes approximately 46,000 clones. Sample: PBMCs. The source is a male donor in good health and CMV-seronegative.

The chain has TRBV7-9 and TRBJ2-1, with D possibly being TRBD1 (6 bases). The CDR3 has 12 amino acids. V was trimmed by 7 bases and J by 7 bases, leaving 11 bases between them. Germline CDR1 SEHNR, CDR2 FQNEAQ (reference sequence). The CDR3 nucleotides are TGTGCCAGCATTTCTAGGGGGAATGAGCAGTTCTTC. Its protein is CASISRGNEQFF.

This chain connects TRBV5-1 to TRBJ2-3, with D perhaps matching TRBD2 (5 bases). In germline, CDR1 is SGHRS, CDR2 YFSETQ. This CDR3 has 12 amino acids. Trimming removed 4 bases from V and 9 bases from J, with 12 bases in between. The CDR3 DNA follows: TGCGCCAGCAGCCCGTCGGAGGCCACGCAGTATTTT. Its protein product is CASSPSEATQYF.

The V and J genes are TRBV27 and TRBJ2-1; 7 bases are shared with TRBD2. In germline, CDR1 is MNHEY, CDR2 SMNVEV (reference sequence). CDR3 length: 15 residues. Trimming cost V 6 bases and J 5 bases; bases outside gene matches: 10. The CDR3: CASRKPGTTNNEQFF. The CDR3 bases are TGTGCCAGCAGAAAACCCGGGACTACCAACAATGAGCAGTTCTTC.

V and J are TRBV29-1 and TRBJ2-5, with a tentative D call TRBD2 (7 bases). The end of the DNA aligns better with TRBJ2-7, so the J call may be wrong. This CDR3 comprises 14 residues. The germline CDR1 and CDR2 sequences are SQVTM and ANQGSEA. The CDR3 region is CSVAEQGGSYEQYF. CDR3 coding DNA: TGCAGCGTTGCGGAACAGGGAGGGTCGTACGAGCAGTACTTC.

The chain employs TRBV6-1 and TRBJ2-5; possible D gene TRBD1, 5 bases. The CDR3 is 19 residues long. From germline, CDR1 is MNHNS and CDR2 SASEGT. Trimming cost V 2 bases and J 2 bases, with 24 bases left between them. CDR3 DNA sequence: TGTGCCAGCAGTGAATTTAGGGGCCCGCTCATCTTGGGGCAAGAGACCCAGTACTTC. It codes for CASSEFRGPLILGQETQYF.

Here the CDR3 reads CASSSRDREKLFF. CDR3 nucleotides: TGTGCCAGCAGTTCGCGGGACCGAGAAAAACTGTTTTTT. V is TRBV28 and J is TRBJ1-4, with TRBD1 as a possible D gene (5 bases). Deletions cut 4 bases from V and 8 bases from J, with 11 bases between. Germline assignment: CDR1 MDHEN and CDR2 SYDVKM. The CDR3 has 13 residues.

This chain uses TRBV7-2 with TRBJ1-1, with 7 positions matching TRBD1. The trim removed 5 bases at V and 4 bases at J, leaving 7 bases unmatched. The CDR3 sequence is 14 residues long. The germline CDR1 and CDR2 sequences are SGHTA and FQGNSA. The CDR3: CASSLSYRGTEAFF. CDR3 DNA sequence: TGTGCCAGCAGCCTCTCTTACAGGGGCACTGAAGCTTTCTTT.

The V and J genes are TRBV6-6 and TRBJ2-2; D perhaps matches TRBD2 (6 bases). The CDR3 has 14 amino acids. V lost 8 bases and J 6 bases, leaving 16 bases between the germline ends. Per germline, CDR1 MNHNY and CDR2 SVGAGI (reference sequence). The CDR3 nucleotides read TGTGCCAGCTCCTACAGTGGGGACTCCGGGGAGCTGTTTTTT. The encoded protein is CASSYSGDSGELFF.

The chain employs TRBV11-2 and TRBJ2-2; D ambiguous. V shed 8 bases and J shed 6 bases, with 13 bases lying between them. This CDR3 region has 13 residues. Germline V gene lookup returns CDR1 SGHAT and CDR2 FQNNGV. Here the CDR3 reads CASRRGAAGELFF. CDR3 DNA: TGTGCCAGCCGGCGCGGTGCCGCCGGGGAGCTGTTTTTT.

This chain connects TRBV7-8 to TRBJ2-7, with D maybe TRBD2 (6 bases). Germline CDR1 SGHVS, CDR2 FQNEAQ. The CDR3 covers 15 residues. V was trimmed by 0 bases and J by 4 bases, leaving 13 bases between them. The CDR3 spells CASSLAEGSGYEQYF. CDR3 sequence (DNA): TGTGCCAGCAGCTTAGCGGAAGGTAGCGGATACGAGCAGTACTTC.

This chain joins TRBV4-1 and TRBJ1-5; 7 bases are a match to TRBD1. V lost 0 bases to trimming and J lost 1 base; unmatched junction nucleotides: 9. The CDR3 consists of 18 residues. Germline CDR1 reads MGHRA; CDR2 reads YSYEKL. The CDR3 nucleotides are TGCGCCAGCAGCCAAGAACCGCCCGGGACAGCCAGCAATCAGCCCCAGCATTTT. Amino acids: CASSQEPPGTASNQPQHF.

This chain links TRBV15 with TRBJ2-5, with D possibly being TRBD2 (5 bases). Germline CDR1 is LNHNV and CDR2 is YYDKDF (reference sequence). The germline V and J ends were trimmed by 0 bases and 9 bases, with 8 bases remaining between them. The CDR3 length is 12 residues. The CDR3 bases are TGTGCCACCAGCAGAGATCGAGGGCCCCAGTACTTC. Translation gives CATSRDRGPQYF. The full variable domain, with the rest looked up from reference TRBV15 and TRBJ2-5, is DAMVIQNPRYQVTQFGKPVTLSCSQTLNHNVMYWYQQKSSQAPKLLFHYYDKDFNNEADTPDNFQSRRPNTSFCFLDIRSPGLGDTAMYLCATSRDRGPQYFGPGTRLLVL.

V and J are TRBV6-6 and TRBJ1-1; a weak D match, TRBD1 (5 bases). The ends were cut back, 8 bases at V and 0 bases at J, with 10 bases in the middle. The CDR3 totals 13 residues. Germline CDR1 reads MNHNY; CDR2 reads SVGAGI (reference sequence). The CDR3: CASGARVNTEAFF. Written as DNA, the CDR3 is TGTGCCAGCGGGGCCAGGGTGAACACTGAAGCTTTCTTT.

The chain links TRBV4-1 to TRBJ1-1, with D tentatively TRBD1 (5 bases). Looked up from germline, CDR1 is MGHRA and CDR2 is YSYEKL. The CDR3 loop spans 14 amino acids. The V end lost 2 bases, the J end lost 1 base, and 8 bases lay between the germline ends. This CDR3 is CASSQWGENTEAFF. CDR3 sequence (DNA): TGCGCCAGCAGCCAATGGGGGGAGAACACTGAAGCTTTCTTT.

The chain combines TRBV25-1 with TRBJ2-7; D not resolved. Trimming stripped 4 bases from V and 3 bases from J, with 13 bases between. Germline-derived CDR1 and CDR2 are MGHDK and SYGVNS. This CDR3 is built from 14 residues. CDR3 sequence (DNA): TGTGCCAGCAGTGGGTCCCTACTGAGCTACGAGCAGTACTTC. Protein: CASSGSLLSYEQYF.

The chain joins TRBV5-1 to TRBJ1-5, with a possible D match to TRBD1 (5 bases). The V gene's germline CDR1 is SGHRS and CDR2 YFSETQ. The CDR3 is 15 amino acids. V was shortened by 2 bases and J by 0 bases, with 9 bases between the two germline ends. In DNA form, the CDR3 reads TGCGCCAGCAGCTTAGGGGATTATAGCAATCAGCCCCAGCATTTT. Translated: CASSLGDYSNQPQHF.

This sequence joins TRBV5-1 and TRBJ1-4, with D possibly TRBD1 on 6 matching bases. This CDR3 is 16 amino acids long. The germline gives CDR1 SGHRS, CDR2 YFSETQ. Trimming took 4 bases from V and 2 from J, leaving 15 bases between them. The CDR3, as DNA: TGCGCCAGCAGCCCTGGACAGATCGGGACTAATGAAAAACTGTTTTTT. Amino acid sequence: CASSPGQIGTNEKLFF.

This chain links TRBV5-1 with TRBJ2-1; TRBD1 might be the D (5 bases). The germline gives CDR1 SGHRS, CDR2 YFSETQ. This CDR3 is built from 13 residues. Deletions cut 0 bases from V and 8 bases from J, with 9 bases between. The CDR3 bases are TGCGCCAGCAGCTTGGACAGGCTGGATGAGCAGTTCTTC. It specifies CASSLDRLDEQFF.

The V and J genes are TRBV6-1 and TRBJ1-6, with TRBD1 matching over 10 bases. J gave up 16 bases and V 1 base, and 7 bases lay outside the gene matches. This CDR3 region has 14 residues. Germline V lookup: CDR1 MNHNS, CDR2 SASEGT. Here the CDR3 DNA reads TGTGCCAGCAGTGAAGGGGGGACAGGGGATGTTCTCCACTTT. Translation: CASSEGGTGDVLHF.

The genes are TRBV6-1 and TRBJ2-7; 9 bases are a match to TRBD1. CDR1 and CDR2 from the germline V gene are MNHNS and SASEGT. CDR3 size: 15 residues. The ends lost 6 bases at V and 1 base at J; junction bases unmatched: 7. For the CDR3, the DNA is TGTGCCAGCAGGGGGGGACAGGGAAGATCCTACGAGCAGTACTTC. It yields the protein CASRGGQGRSYEQYF.

The chain is built from TRBV5-1 and TRBJ2-1; D gene ambiguous. Between the trimmed V and J ends, which lost 4 bases and 5 bases, there was a span of 19 bases. Germline CDR1 SGHRS, CDR2 YFSETQ. The CDR3 is 16 residues long. In DNA form, the CDR3 reads TGCGCCAGCAGCCTTGGATCGGGTTCCGACGACAATGAGCAGTTCTTC. Translation gives CASSLGSGSDDNEQFF.

The V call is TRBV5-5, the J call TRBJ1-1; possible D gene TRBD1, 5 bases. Between the trimmed V and J ends, which lost 3 bases and 2 bases, there was a span of 14 bases. Germline assignment: CDR1 SGHKS and CDR2 YYEKEE (reference sequence). The CDR3 runs 15 residues. CDR3 loop: CASSWGVPTNTEAFF. The CDR3 region has the DNA TGTGCCAGCAGCTGGGGGGTACCGACCAACACTGAAGCTTTCTTT.

The chain uses TRBV6-5 and TRBJ2-7; perhaps TRBD2 as D (6 bases). The CDR3 is 13 residues long. V was cut by 4 bases and J by 6 bases, with 13 bases left in between. CDR1 is MNHEY, CDR2 SVGAGI, per germline. As DNA, the CDR3 is TGTGCCAGCAGTTCGACTAGATCCGGCGAGCAGTACTTC. It encodes CASSSTRSGEQYF.

V is TRBV5-4 and J is TRBJ2-7, with D possibly TRBD1 on 6 matching bases. This CDR3 region has 14 residues. V shed 2 bases and J shed 6 bases, with 15 bases lying between them. Looked up from germline, CDR1 is SGHNT and CDR2 is YYREEE (reference sequence). The CDR3 nucleotides are TGTGCCAGCAGCTTACGACCAGGGGAGTTCGAGCAGTACTTC. Translation gives CASSLRPGEFEQYF.

The chain is built from TRBV6-1 and TRBJ2-7; 9 bases line up with TRBD1. V lost 4 bases, J lost 3 bases, and 7 bases stayed unmatched. This CDR3 has 15 amino acids. Germline V gene lookup returns CDR1 MNHNS and CDR2 SASEGT. The CDR3 here is CASSAWVTGGYEQYF. The CDR3 nucleotides are TGTGCCAGCAGTGCCTGGGTGACAGGGGGCTACGAGCAGTACTTC.

V usage is TRBV27 and J usage is TRBJ2-6, with D perhaps matching TRBD1 (6 bases). The CDR3 covers 16 residues. With 6 bases removed from V and 0 bases from J, the gap between germline ends came to 12 bases. In germline, CDR1 is MNHEY, CDR2 SMNVEV (reference sequence). Here the CDR3 DNA reads TGTGCCAGCAGAATGACAGGTCCCTCTGGGGCCAACGTCCTGACTTTC. It encodes CASRMTGPSGANVLTF.

V gene TRBV4-3 combines with J gene TRBJ1-4; no clear D gene. This CDR3 contains 15 residues. Germline V lookup: CDR1 LGHNA, CDR2 YSLEER. The V gene lost 1 base and the J gene lost 4 bases, with 10 bases spanning the gap. This CDR3 is CASSQVKQLNEKLFF. The CDR3 DNA is TGCGCCAGCAGCCAAGTGAAACAGCTTAATGAAAAACTGTTTTTT.

The chain is built from TRBV6-5 and TRBJ2-5; 8 nucleotides agree with TRBD2. This CDR3 has 15 residues. Germline CDR1 MNHEY, CDR2 SVGAGI. The V and J ends lost 6 bases and 9 bases, in that order; junction bases with no gene match: 15. The CDR3 here is CASSRTGGVRGAQYF. The CDR3 DNA sequence: TGTGCCAGCAGCCGCACGGGGGGGGTCCGAGGGGCCCAGTACTTC.

CDR3 protein: CASSRERRRGQPQHF. CDR3 nucleotides: TGTGCCAGCTCTCGTGAAAGGAGAAGAGGGCAGCCCCAGCATTTT. The J gene is TRBJ1-5, the V gene TRBV18; D uncertain. The CDR3 extends over 15 amino acids. Trimming took off 6 bases at V and 7 bases at J, with 19 bases between the two ends. Germline V gives CDR1 KGHSH, CDR2 LQKENI.

V usage is TRBV9 and J usage is TRBJ1-5; no clear D gene. The length of the CDR3 is 15 residues. Germline loops: CDR1 SGDLS, CDR2 YYNGEE. Trimming stripped 0 bases from V and 4 bases from J, with 11 bases between. In DNA, the CDR3 is TGTGCCAGCAGCGTAGATTGGCAGGAAAATCAGCCCCAGCATTTT. Translated: CASSVDWQENQPQHF.

This chain connects TRBV5-1 to TRBJ1-2; 7 bases fit TRBD1. This CDR3 has 15 amino acids. Looked up from germline, CDR1 is SGHRS and CDR2 is YFSETQ. V was clipped by 3 bases and J by 3 bases; unmatched bases: 8. CDR3 DNA: TGCGCCAGCAGCTCGCGTGGCAGGGGGGACTATGGCTACACCTTC. Translation: CASSSRGRGDYGYTF.

In DNA, the CDR3 is TGTGCCAGCTTTAGCGGGAGAAATCCCTACGAGCAGTACTTC. Amino acid sequence: CASFSGRNPYEQYF. The chain is built from TRBV5-6 and TRBJ2-7; the match to TRBD2 covers 9 bases. The CDR3 consists of 14 residues. From germline, CDR1 is SGHDT and CDR2 YYEEEE. V shed 7 bases, J shed 2 bases, and the junction held 7 bases outside the gene matches.